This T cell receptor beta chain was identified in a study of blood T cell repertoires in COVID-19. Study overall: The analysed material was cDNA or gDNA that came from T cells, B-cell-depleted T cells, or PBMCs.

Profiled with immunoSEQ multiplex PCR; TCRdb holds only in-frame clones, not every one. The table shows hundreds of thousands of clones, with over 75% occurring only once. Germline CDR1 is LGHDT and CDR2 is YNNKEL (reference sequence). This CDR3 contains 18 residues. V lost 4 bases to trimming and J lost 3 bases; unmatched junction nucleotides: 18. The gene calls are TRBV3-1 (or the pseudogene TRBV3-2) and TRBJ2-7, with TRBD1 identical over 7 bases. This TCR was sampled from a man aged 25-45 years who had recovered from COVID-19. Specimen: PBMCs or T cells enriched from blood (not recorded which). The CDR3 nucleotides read TGTGCCAGCAGCCTCTTCCCTAACTCGAGGGGACAGAGCTACGAGCAGTACTTC. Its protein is CASSLFPNSRGQSYEQYF.